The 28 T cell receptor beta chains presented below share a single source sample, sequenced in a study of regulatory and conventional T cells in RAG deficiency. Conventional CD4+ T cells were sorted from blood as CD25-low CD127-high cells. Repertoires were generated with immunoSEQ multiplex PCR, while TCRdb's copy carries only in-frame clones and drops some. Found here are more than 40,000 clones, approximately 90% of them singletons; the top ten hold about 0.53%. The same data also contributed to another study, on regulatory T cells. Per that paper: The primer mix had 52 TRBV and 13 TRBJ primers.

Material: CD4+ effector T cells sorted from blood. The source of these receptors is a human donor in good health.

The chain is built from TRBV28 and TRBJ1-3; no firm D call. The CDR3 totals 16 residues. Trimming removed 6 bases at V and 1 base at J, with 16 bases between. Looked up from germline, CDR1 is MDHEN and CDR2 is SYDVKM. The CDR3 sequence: CASSPAKRVSGNTIYF. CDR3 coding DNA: TGTGCCAGCAGCCCCGCAAAGAGGGTTTCTGGAAACACCATATATTTT.

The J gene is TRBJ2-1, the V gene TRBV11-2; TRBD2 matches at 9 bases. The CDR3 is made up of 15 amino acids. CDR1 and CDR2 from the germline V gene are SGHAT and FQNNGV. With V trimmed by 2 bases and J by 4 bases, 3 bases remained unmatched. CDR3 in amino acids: CASSLRAGGYNEQFF. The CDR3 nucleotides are TGTGCCAGCAGCTTACGAGCGGGGGGTTACAATGAGCAGTTCTTC. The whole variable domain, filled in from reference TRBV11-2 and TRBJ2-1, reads EAGVAQSPRYKIIEKRQSVAFWCNPISGHATLYWYQQILGQGPKLLIQFQNNGVVDDSQLPKDRFSAERLKGVDSTLKIQPAKLEDSAVYLCASSLRAGGYNEQFFGPGTRLTVL.

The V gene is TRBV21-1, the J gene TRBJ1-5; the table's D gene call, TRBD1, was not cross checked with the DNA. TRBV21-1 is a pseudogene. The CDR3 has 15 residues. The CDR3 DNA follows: TGTGCCAGCAGCAAAGGGGACAAATGGATGCAGCCCCAGCATTTT. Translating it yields CASSKGDKWMQPQHF.

CDR3 sequence reads: CASSPGVSGNTIYF. Here the CDR3 DNA reads TGTGCCAGCTCACCGGGGGTCTCTGGAAACACCATATATTTT. This chain uses TRBV18 with TRBJ1-3, with D tentatively TRBD1 (5 bases). Trimming stripped 3 bases from V and 0 bases from J, with 6 bases between. CDR1 and CDR2 from the germline V gene are KGHSH and LQKENI. The CDR3 totals 14 residues.

CDR3 region: CASSEVEQAEQYF. DNA of the CDR3: TGTGCCAGCAGTGAAGTGGAGCAGGCCGAGCAGTACTTC. The chain joins TRBV2 to TRBJ2-7; D is ambiguous. The CDR3 has 13 amino acids. Trimming took 1 base from V and 6 from J, leaving 10 bases between them. Germline CDR1 reads SNHLY; CDR2 reads FYNNEI.

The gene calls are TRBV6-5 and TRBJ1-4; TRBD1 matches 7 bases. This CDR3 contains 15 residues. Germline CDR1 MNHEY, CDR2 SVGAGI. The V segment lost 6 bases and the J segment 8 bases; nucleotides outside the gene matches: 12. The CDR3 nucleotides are TGTGCCAGCAGAGGCGAACAGGGGTCAAAAGAAAAACTGTTTTTT. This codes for CASRGEQGSKEKLFF.

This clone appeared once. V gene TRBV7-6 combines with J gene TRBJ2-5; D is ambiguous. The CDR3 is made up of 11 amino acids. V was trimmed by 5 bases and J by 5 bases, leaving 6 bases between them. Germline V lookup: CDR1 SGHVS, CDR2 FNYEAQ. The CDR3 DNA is TGTGCCAGCAGCCAAGGGGAGACCCAGTACTTC. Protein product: CASSQGETQYF.

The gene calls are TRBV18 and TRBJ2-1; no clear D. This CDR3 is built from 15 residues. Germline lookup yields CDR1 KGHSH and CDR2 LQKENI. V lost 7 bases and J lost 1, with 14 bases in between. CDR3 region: CASLINPESYNEQFF. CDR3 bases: TGTGCCAGCTTGATCAACCCTGAGTCCTACAATGAGCAGTTCTTC.

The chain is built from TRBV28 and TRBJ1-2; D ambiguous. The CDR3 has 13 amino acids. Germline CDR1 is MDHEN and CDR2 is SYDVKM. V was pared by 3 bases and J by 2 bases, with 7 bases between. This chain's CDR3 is CASSFSANYGYTF. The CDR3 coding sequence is TGTGCCAGCAGTTTCTCAGCAAACTATGGCTACACCTTC.

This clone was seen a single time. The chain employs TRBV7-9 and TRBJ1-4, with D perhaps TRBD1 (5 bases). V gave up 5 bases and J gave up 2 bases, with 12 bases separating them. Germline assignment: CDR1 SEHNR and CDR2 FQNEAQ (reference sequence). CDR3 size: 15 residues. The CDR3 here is CASSRKGSTNEKLFF. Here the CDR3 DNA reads TGTGCCAGCAGCCGAAAGGGGAGCACTAATGAAAAACTGTTTTTT.

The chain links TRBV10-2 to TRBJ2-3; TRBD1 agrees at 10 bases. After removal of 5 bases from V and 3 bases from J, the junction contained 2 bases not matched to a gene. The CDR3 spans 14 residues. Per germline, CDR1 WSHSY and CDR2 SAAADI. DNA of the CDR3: TGCGCCAGCAGTAGGGACAGGGGTACAGATACGCAGTATTTT. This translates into CASSRDRGTDTQYF.

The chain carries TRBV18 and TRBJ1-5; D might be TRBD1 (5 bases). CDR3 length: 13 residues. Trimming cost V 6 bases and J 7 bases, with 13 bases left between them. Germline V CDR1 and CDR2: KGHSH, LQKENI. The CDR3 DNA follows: TGTGCCAGCTCCGCTGACAGTCGGCAGCCCCAGCATTTT. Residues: CASSADSRQPQHF.

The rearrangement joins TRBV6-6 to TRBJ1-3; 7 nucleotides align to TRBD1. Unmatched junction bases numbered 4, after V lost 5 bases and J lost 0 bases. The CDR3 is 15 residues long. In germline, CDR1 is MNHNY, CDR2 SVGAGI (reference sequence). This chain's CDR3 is CASSVGTVSGNTIYF. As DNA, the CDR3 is TGTGCCAGCAGTGTCGGGACAGTCTCTGGAAACACCATATATTTT.

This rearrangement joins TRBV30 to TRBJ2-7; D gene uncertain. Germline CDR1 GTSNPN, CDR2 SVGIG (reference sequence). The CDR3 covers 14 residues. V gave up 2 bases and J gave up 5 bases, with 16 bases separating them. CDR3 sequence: CAWSLGILSDEQYF. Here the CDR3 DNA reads TGTGCCTGGAGTTTGGGGATCTTATCGGACGAGCAGTACTTC.

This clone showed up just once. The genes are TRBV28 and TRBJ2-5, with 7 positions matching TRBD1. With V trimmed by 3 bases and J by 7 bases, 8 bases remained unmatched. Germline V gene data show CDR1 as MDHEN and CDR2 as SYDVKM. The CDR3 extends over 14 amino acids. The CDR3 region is CASSFERGLGTQYF. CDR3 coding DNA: TGTGCCAGCAGTTTTGAAAGGGGGCTTGGGACCCAGTACTTC.

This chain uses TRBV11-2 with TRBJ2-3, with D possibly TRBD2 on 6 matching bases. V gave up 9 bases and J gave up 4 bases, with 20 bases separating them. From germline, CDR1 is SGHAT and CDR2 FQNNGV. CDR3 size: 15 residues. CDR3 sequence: CASSHIAGYPDTQYF. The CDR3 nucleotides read TGTGCCAGTAGTCACATCGCGGGGTACCCAGATACGCAGTATTTT.

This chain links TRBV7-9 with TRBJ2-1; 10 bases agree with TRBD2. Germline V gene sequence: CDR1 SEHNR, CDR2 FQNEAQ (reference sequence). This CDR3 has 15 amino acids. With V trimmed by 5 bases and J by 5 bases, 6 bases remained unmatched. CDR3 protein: CASSVGTSVDNEQFF. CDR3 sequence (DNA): TGTGCCAGCAGCGTCGGGACTAGCGTCGACAATGAGCAGTTCTTC.

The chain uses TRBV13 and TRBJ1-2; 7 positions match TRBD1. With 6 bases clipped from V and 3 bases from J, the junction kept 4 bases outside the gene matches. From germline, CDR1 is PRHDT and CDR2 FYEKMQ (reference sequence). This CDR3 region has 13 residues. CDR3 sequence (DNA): TGTGCCAGCAGTAGGACAGGAGACTATGGCTACACCTTC. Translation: CASSRTGDYGYTF.

The chain's CDR3 is CATRSDTYEQYF. As DNA, the CDR3 is TGTGCCACCCGATCGGACACCTACGAGCAGTACTTC. The V and J genes are TRBV28 and TRBJ2-7; maybe TRBD1 (5 bases). Germline CDR1 MDHEN, CDR2 SYDVKM. The ends were cut back, 10 bases at V and 2 bases at J, with 12 bases in the middle. The CDR3 covers 12 residues.

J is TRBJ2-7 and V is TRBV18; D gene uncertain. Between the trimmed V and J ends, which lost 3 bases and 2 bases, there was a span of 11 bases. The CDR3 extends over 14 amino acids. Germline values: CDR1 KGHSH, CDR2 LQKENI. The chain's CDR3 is CASSPPSAPYEQYF. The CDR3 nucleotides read TGTGCCAGCTCACCCCCGTCCGCCCCCTACGAGCAGTACTTC.

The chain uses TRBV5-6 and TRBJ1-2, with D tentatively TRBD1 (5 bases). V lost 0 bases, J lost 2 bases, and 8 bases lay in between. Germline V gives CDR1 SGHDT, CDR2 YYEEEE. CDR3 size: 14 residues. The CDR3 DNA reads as TGTGCCAGCAGCTTGGTTTCAGGGAACTATGGCTACACCTTC. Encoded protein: CASSLVSGNYGYTF.

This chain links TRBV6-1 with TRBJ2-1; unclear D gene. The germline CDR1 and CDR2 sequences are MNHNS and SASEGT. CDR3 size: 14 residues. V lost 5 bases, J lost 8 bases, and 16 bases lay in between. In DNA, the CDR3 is TGTGCCAGCAGTCTCCGGACGGGCTGGGATGAGCAGTTCTTC. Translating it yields CASSLRTGWDEQFF.

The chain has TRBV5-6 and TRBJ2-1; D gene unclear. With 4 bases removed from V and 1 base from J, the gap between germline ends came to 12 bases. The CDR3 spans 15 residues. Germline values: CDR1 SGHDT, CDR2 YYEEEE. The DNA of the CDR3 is TGTGCCAGCAGCCCGTACACTGCTTCCTACAATGAGCAGTTCTTC. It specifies CASSPYTASYNEQFF.

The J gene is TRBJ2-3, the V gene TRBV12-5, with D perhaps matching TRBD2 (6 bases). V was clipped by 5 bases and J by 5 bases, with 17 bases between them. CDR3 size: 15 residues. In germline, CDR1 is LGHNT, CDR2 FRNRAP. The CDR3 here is CASGVGTREGDTQYF. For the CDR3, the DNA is TGTGCTAGTGGTGTTGGGACTCGCGAGGGAGATACGCAGTATTTT. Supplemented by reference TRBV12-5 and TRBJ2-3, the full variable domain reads DARVTQTPRHKVTEMGQEVTMRCQPILGHNTVFWYRQTMMQGLELLAYFRNRAPLDDSGMPKDRFSAEMPDATLATLKIQPSEPRDSAVYFCASGVGTREGDTQYFGPGTRLTVL.

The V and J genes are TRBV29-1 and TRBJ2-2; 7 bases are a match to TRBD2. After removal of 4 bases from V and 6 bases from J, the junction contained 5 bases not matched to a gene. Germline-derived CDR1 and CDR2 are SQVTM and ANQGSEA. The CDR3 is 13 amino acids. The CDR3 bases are TGCAGCGTTGGGGCGGGAGTGTCCGGGGAGCTGTTTTTT. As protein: CSVGAGVSGELFF.

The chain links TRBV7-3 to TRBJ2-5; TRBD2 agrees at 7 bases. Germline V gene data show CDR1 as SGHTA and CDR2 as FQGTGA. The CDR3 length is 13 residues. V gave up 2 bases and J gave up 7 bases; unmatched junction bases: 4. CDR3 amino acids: CASSLSGGSTQYF. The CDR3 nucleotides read TGTGCCAGCAGCTTATCCGGGGGGTCGACCCAGTACTTC.

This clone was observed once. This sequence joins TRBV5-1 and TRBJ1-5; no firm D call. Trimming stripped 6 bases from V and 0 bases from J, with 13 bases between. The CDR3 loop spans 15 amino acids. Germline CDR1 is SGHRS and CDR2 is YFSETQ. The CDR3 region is CASTPDGNSNQPQHF. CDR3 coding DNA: TGCGCCAGCACCCCCGACGGGAATAGCAATCAGCCCCAGCATTTT.

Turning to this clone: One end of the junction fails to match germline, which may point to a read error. The CDR3 reads CASSLGSFEQYF. The CDR3 DNA reads as TGTGCCAGCAGCTTAGGTTCCTTCGAGCAGTACTTC. The chain combines TRBV11-3 with TRBJ2-7; D is ambiguous. Germline V lookup: CDR1 SGHNT, CDR2 YENEEA. CDR3 length: 12 residues. Using reference TRBV11-3 and TRBJ2-7 for the parts outside the CDR3, the full variable domain is EAGVVQSPRYKIIEKKQPVAFWCNPISGHNTLYWYLQNLGQGPELLIRYENEEAVDDSQLPKDRFSAERLKGVDSTLKIQPAELGDSAVYLCASSLGSFEQYFGPGTRLTVT.